A selection of T cell receptor beta chains follows, all from one sample in a study of T cell repertoires in cytomegalovirus infection. No antigens are known for them. TCRdb reanalysed the reads using MiXCR and keeps one entry per CDR3 protein. The repertoire has approximately 76,000 distinct CDR3 sequences, more than 20% of them found once; the top ten carry roughly 45%. Sequenced material: CD8+ T cells from cultured PBMCs, taken from culture after CMV antigen stimulation. The receptor source for this set is a human donor in good health (CMV status not recorded). Some clones in this sample may be carry-over from other donors' samples. Both conserved end residues are part of each CDR3. A D gene is named only where the DNA matches it firmly. Rows give clone size only sometimes, using once, few, many, or a class for an expanded clone.

D: NA
J: TRBJ2-7
size: few
V: TRBV12-3/TRBV12-4
CDR3: CASSSPSAGEIHEQYF
DNA: TGTGCCAGCAGTTCCCCCTCGGCAGGGGAAATCCACGAGCAGTACTTC

D: TRBD1
J: TRBJ1-4
size: NA
V: TRBV4-1
CDR3: CASSHGTANEKLFF
DNA: TGCGCCAGCAGCCATGGGACAGCGAATGAAAAACTGTTTTTT

D: TRBD2
J: TRBJ2-7
size: NA
V: TRBV30
CDR3: CAWSVQAARTSGRFYEQYF
DNA: TGTGCCTGGAGTGTACAGGCAGCTAGGACTAGCGGGCGATTCTACGAGCAGTACTTC

D: TRBD1
J: TRBJ1-1
size: NA
V: TRBV9
CDR3: CASSVGDRGPDMDTEAFF
DNA: TGTGCCAGCAGCGTAGGGGACAGGGGGCCGGATATGGACACTGAAGCTTTCTTT

D: NA
J: TRBJ1-2
size: few
V: TRBV24-1
CDR3: CATSDDRLRNGYTF
DNA: TGTGCCACCAGTGATGACAGGTTAAGGAATGGCTACACCTTC

D: NA
J: TRBJ2-6
size: NA
V: TRBV6-5
CDR3: CASTSNSGANVLTF
DNA: TGTGCCAGCACCTCAAACTCTGGGGCCAACGTCCTGACTTTC

D: TRBD2
J: TRBJ2-1
size: many
V: TRBV27
CDR3: CASSQTSGSYNEQFF
DNA: TGTGCCAGCAGCCAGACTAGCGGGTCCTACAATGAGCAGTTCTTC

D: NA
J: TRBJ2-1
size: NA
V: TRBV7-6
CDR3: CASSYGISYNEQFF
DNA: TGTGCCAGCAGCTACGGGATCTCCTACAATGAGCAGTTCTTC

D: NA
J: TRBJ2-4
size: once
V: TRBV2
CDR3: CASGLGGLAKNIQYF
DNA: TGTGCCAGCGGCCTGGGGGGCCTTGCCAAAAACATTCAGTACTTC

D: NA
J: TRBJ2-7
size: many
V: TRBV4-1
CDR3: CASSQEPLAPSYEQYF
DNA: TGCGCCAGCAGCCAAGAACCCCTAGCGCCATCCTACGAGCAGTACTTC

D: TRBD2
J: TRBJ2-7
size: once
V: TRBV30
CDR3: CAWSVGLAGSYEQYF
DNA: TGTGCCTGGAGTGTAGGATTAGCGGGGTCCTACGAGCAGTACTTC

D: TRBD2
J: TRBJ2-1
size: NA
V: TRBV27
CDR3: CASSSGTSGGATSEQFF
DNA: TGTGCCAGCAGTTCCGGAACTAGCGGGGGGGCCACCTCTGAGCAGTTCTTC

D: NA
J: TRBJ2-7
size: many
V: TRBV6-6
CDR3: CASSYSGGSYEQYF
DNA: TGTGCCAGCAGTTACTCGGGGGGCTCCTACGAGCAGTACTTC

D: NA
J: TRBJ2-5
size: many
V: TRBV6-5
CDR3: CASSYSGQSAKTQYF
DNA: TGTGCCAGCAGTTACTCCGGACAGAGCGCGAAGACCCAGTACTTC

D: NA
J: TRBJ2-7
size: NA
V: TRBV6-2/TRBV6-3
CDR3: CASSPILTETYEQYF
DNA: TGTGCCAGCAGCCCAATCCTCACAGAGACCTACGAGCAGTACTTC

D: NA
J: TRBJ2-2
size: few
V: TRBV15
CDR3: CATSTRAGELFF
DNA: TGTGCCACCAGCACCAGGGCGGGGGAGCTGTTTTTT

D: NA
J: TRBJ2-3
size: few
V: TRBV7-6
CDR3: CASGGLTDTQYF
DNA: TGTGCCAGTGGGGGGCTAACAGATACGCAGTATTTT